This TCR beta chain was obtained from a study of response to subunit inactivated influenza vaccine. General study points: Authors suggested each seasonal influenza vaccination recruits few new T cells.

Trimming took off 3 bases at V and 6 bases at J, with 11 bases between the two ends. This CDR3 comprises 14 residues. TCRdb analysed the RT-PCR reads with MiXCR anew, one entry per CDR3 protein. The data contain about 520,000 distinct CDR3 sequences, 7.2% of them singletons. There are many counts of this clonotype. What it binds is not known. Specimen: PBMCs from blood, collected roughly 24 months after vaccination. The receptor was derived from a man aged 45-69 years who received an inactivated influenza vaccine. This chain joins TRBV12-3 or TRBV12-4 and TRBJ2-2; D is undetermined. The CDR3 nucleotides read TGTGCCAGCAGTTTCCCCTTTGGTTCCGGGGAGCTGTTTTTT. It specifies CASSFPFGSGELFF.